In this sample, the clone carrying this T cell receptor beta chain turned up once. The assay was immunoSEQ multiplex PCR, and TCRdb's table has in-frame clones only and misses some. In the table there are roughly 81,000 clones, roughly 97% of which are singletons. The entry originates in a study of technical replicates of blood from a handful of donors. Germline CDR1 SGHNT, CDR2 YYREEE (reference sequence). Germline trimming cut 2 bases from V and 6 bases from J; bases unmatched to any gene: 6. CDR3 length: 15 residues. Material for sequencing was T cells isolated from PBMCs. The receptor was isolated from a human donor in good health. V gene TRBV5-4 combines with J gene TRBJ2-2, with 8 bases identical to TRBD1. The CDR3 DNA reads as TGTGCCAGCAGCTTTCTGCAGGGGGCGGCCGGGGAGCTGTTTTTT. It codes for CASSFLQGAAGELFF.